One and the same sample provided the 27 T cell receptor beta chains below, sequenced in a study of blood T cell repertoires in COVID-19. This table comes from immunoSEQ multiplex PCR, and its TCRdb copy is limited to in-frame clones, with some not included. Of roughly 390,000 clones in the sample, 87% were seen once. Source material: peripheral blood. The receptors shown here come from a woman in her twenties or thirties with COVID-19, enrolled during active disease.

This chain uses TRBV29-1 with TRBJ2-7, with a tentative D call TRBD1 (6 bases). There are 14 residues in the CDR3. The V and J ends lost 5 bases and 6 bases respectively, with 20 bases between them. Germline V gene sequence: CDR1 SQVTM, CDR2 ANQGSEA. For the CDR3, the DNA is TGCAGCGTTACCTGGACCGTTGGGGGCGGCGAGCAGTACTTC. Translated, it gives CSVTWTVGGGEQYF.

J is TRBJ2-7 and V is TRBV2; TRBD2 matches 7 bases. Unmatched junction bases numbered 6, after V lost 4 bases and J lost 3 bases. Germline values: CDR1 SNHLY, CDR2 FYNNEI. The CDR3 has 14 amino acids. DNA of the CDR3: TGTGCCAGCAGTGCTTCTAGCGGAGGCTACGAGCAGTACTTC. Amino acid sequence: CASSASSGGYEQYF.

The V call is TRBV2, the J call TRBJ1-5; possible D gene TRBD1, 5 bases. V shed 1 base and J shed 6 bases, with 10 bases lying between them. Germline V gives CDR1 SNHLY, CDR2 FYNNEI. The CDR3 has 14 amino acids. The CDR3 sequence is CASSEEGLGQPQHF. CDR3 DNA: TGTGCCAGCAGTGAAGAGGGACTGGGTCAGCCCCAGCATTTT.

The rearrangement uses TRBV18 and TRBJ2-7; 10 positions match TRBD2. The CDR3 consists of 15 residues. Trimming took 6 bases from V and 2 from J; bases not matched to a gene: 7. Germline V gene sequence: CDR1 KGHSH, CDR2 LQKENI. The CDR3 DNA reads as TGTGCCAGCTCCCAAACTAGCGGGACCACCTACGAGCAGTACTTC. As protein: CASSQTSGTTYEQYF.

This clone was seen a single time. This sequence joins TRBV30 and TRBJ2-2; 8 positions match TRBD1. Trimming cost V 2 bases and J 6 bases; bases outside gene matches: 8. CDR1 and CDR2 from the germline V gene are GTSNPN and SVGIG (reference sequence). This CDR3 is built from 15 residues. For the CDR3, the DNA is TGTGCCTGGAGTCGGGCAGGGGGCGAGTCCGGGGAGCTGTTTTTT. This gives the protein CAWSRAGGESGELFF.

The chain couples TRBV7-9 to TRBJ2-1, with 8 bases fitting TRBD2. Germline CDR1 reads SEHNR; CDR2 reads FQNEAQ (reference sequence). The CDR3 loop spans 14 amino acids. The trim removed 4 bases at V and 9 bases at J, leaving 8 bases unmatched. The CDR3 DNA is TGTGCCAGCAGCTCTAGCGGGTTACCGGGTGAGCAGTTCTTC. This translates into CASSSSGLPGEQFF.

This clone has just one count. This chain links TRBV4-2 with TRBJ2-7; a weak D match, TRBD2 (5 bases). The CDR3 contains 15 residues. Germline CDR1 is LGHNA and CDR2 is YNFKEQ. Between the trimmed V and J ends, which lost 0 bases and 0 bases, there was a span of 9 bases. The CDR3 nucleotides are TGTGCCAGCAGCCAAGATATGGGGAGCTCCTACGAGCAGTACTTC. Protein product: CASSQDMGSSYEQYF.

J is TRBJ2-3 and V is TRBV27; D gene uncertain. This CDR3 spans 13 amino acids. V was trimmed by 3 bases and J by 4 bases, leaving 8 bases between them. Germline V gene sequence: CDR1 MNHEY, CDR2 SMNVEV (reference sequence). The CDR3 loop is CASSFALPDTQYF. In DNA, the CDR3 is TGTGCCAGCAGTTTTGCACTACCAGATACGCAGTATTTT.

This chain connects TRBV6-5 to TRBJ1-1; 8 nucleotides agree with TRBD1. The V segment lost 6 bases and the J segment 3 bases; nucleotides outside the gene matches: 6. This CDR3 contains 14 residues. Germline V gene sequence: CDR1 MNHEY, CDR2 SVGAGI. CDR3 sequence (DNA): TGTGCCAGCAGGATATACAGGGGGGACACTGAAGCTTTCTTT. Amino acids: CASRIYRGDTEAFF.

The V and J genes are TRBV10-3 and TRBJ2-2; 8 bases are shared with TRBD1. The CDR3 consists of 15 residues. Germline-derived CDR1 and CDR2 are ENHRY and SYGVKD. J lost 1 base, V lost 5 bases, and 3 bases had no gene match. The CDR3 reads CAISPGTGNTGELFF. Written as DNA, the CDR3 is TGTGCCATCAGTCCCGGGACAGGGAACACCGGGGAGCTGTTTTTT.

This chain connects TRBV7-9 to TRBJ2-2; D remains unclear. V was shortened by 1 base and J by 0 bases, with 6 bases between the two germline ends. Germline V lookup: CDR1 SEHNR, CDR2 FQNEAQ (reference sequence). The CDR3 covers 15 residues. CDR3: CASSLVDANTGELFF. The CDR3 nucleotides are TGTGCCAGCAGCTTAGTAGATGCGAACACCGGGGAGCTGTTTTTT.

The V call is TRBV24-1, the J call TRBJ2-2; D is possibly TRBD1 (5 bases). Germline-derived CDR1 and CDR2 are KGHDR and SFDVKD. Trimming cost V 3 bases and J 0 bases, with 13 bases left between them. The CDR3 spans 17 residues. CDR3 amino acids: CATSDTRTPANTGELFF. Here the CDR3 DNA reads TGTGCCACCAGTGATACCCGGACACCCGCGAACACCGGGGAGCTGTTTTTT.

The rearrangement links TRBV19 to TRBJ1-5, with TRBD1 identical over 11 bases. CDR3 size: 17 residues. The germline V gene encodes CDR1 LNHDA and CDR2 SQIVND (reference sequence). V gave up 5 bases and J gave up 0 bases; unmatched junction bases: 6. As DNA, the CDR3 is TGTGCCAGTAGTTTCCGGGACAGGGGGTATAGCAATCAGCCCCAGCATTTT. Translation gives CASSFRDRGYSNQPQHF.

The chain carries TRBV30 and TRBJ2-7; TRBD2 matches 14 bases. CDR3 length equals 13 residues. Germline V lookup: CDR1 GTSNPN, CDR2 SVGIG (reference sequence). Trimming cost V 5 bases and J 7 bases; bases outside gene matches: 4. The CDR3 nucleotides read TGTGCCTGGGGGACTAGCGGGAGTCGAGAGCAGTACTTC. Protein sequence: CAWGTSGSREQYF.

With respect to this clone: This sample also contains other DNA sequences that code for the same CDR3. The chain joins TRBV7-8 to TRBJ1-2, with 8 bases identical to TRBD1. Germline values: CDR1 SGHVS, CDR2 FQNEAQ. CDR3 length equals 12 residues. Trimming at V came to 6 bases and at J to 8 bases, leaving 5 bases not matched to a gene. This CDR3 is CASSRTGLGYTF. The CDR3 DNA is TGTGCCAGCAGTCGGACAGGGCTAGGCTACACCTTC.

The gene calls are TRBV5-1 and TRBJ1-3; 7 bases are shared with TRBD1. V gave up 0 bases and J gave up 4 bases; unmatched junction bases: 7. This CDR3 contains 16 residues. The germline gives CDR1 SGHRS, CDR2 YFSETQ. The CDR3 DNA reads as TGCGCCAGCAGCTTGGTCCCAGGGGGAGGCGGAAACACCATATATTTT. Its translation: CASSLVPGGGGNTIYF.

The V and J genes are TRBV6-2 or TRBV6-3 and TRBJ2-2, with TRBD2 identical over 12 bases. The CDR3 sequence is 15 residues long. CDR1 is MNHEY and CDR2 is SVGEGT in the germline V gene. Trimming cost V 5 bases and J 5 bases; bases outside gene matches: 3. CDR3 sequence (DNA): TGTGCCAGCAGTCGACTAGCGGGAGCGACCGGGGAGCTGTTTTTT. It translates to CASSRLAGATGELFF.

This rearrangement joins TRBV5-4 to TRBJ1-4, with TRBD1 matching 9 bases. V lost 4 bases and J lost 2; bases outside the gene matches: 3. This CDR3 region has 15 residues. Germline V lookup: CDR1 SGHNT, CDR2 YYREEE (reference sequence). The CDR3 sequence is CASSRGQGTNEKLFF. CDR3 DNA sequence: TGTGCCAGCAGCCGCGGACAGGGGACTAATGAAAAACTGTTTTTT.

V and J are TRBV9 and TRBJ2-3, with TRBD2 matching 11 bases. CDR3 size: 16 residues. Germline V gene lookup returns CDR1 SGDLS and CDR2 YYNGEE. Trimming at V came to 4 bases and at J to 2 bases, leaving 6 bases not matched to a gene. The CDR3: CASSPVAGGATDTQYF. As DNA, the CDR3 is TGTGCCAGCAGCCCCGTAGCGGGAGGGGCCACAGATACGCAGTATTTT.

This rearrangement joins TRBV6-5 to TRBJ1-3; 7 bases fit TRBD1. V lost 6 bases, J lost 0 bases, and 5 bases stayed unmatched. In germline, CDR1 is MNHEY, CDR2 SVGAGI. This CDR3 has 15 amino acids. CDR3 DNA sequence: TGTGCCAGCAGCAGGGGACAGCGCTCTGGAAACACCATATATTTT. This codes for CASSRGQRSGNTIYF.

The gene calls are TRBV18 and TRBJ2-7; D not resolved. The CDR3 extends over 14 amino acids. Trimming removed 6 bases from V and 0 bases from J, with 12 bases in between. CDR1 and CDR2 from the germline V gene are KGHSH and LQKENI. The CDR3 sequence is CASSQTPSSYEQYF. CDR3 coding DNA: TGTGCCAGCTCTCAGACTCCTAGCTCCTACGAGCAGTACTTC.

The V and J genes are TRBV19 and TRBJ2-1; the match to TRBD1 covers 8 bases. Germline V gene lookup returns CDR1 LNHDA and CDR2 SQIVND (reference sequence). The CDR3 runs 16 residues. Losses at the gene ends were 4 bases for V and 1 base for J; bases not matched to a gene: 6. The CDR3 here is CASSTQRQGSYNEQFF. Here the CDR3 DNA reads TGTGCCAGTAGTACTCAAAGACAGGGGTCCTACAATGAGCAGTTCTTC.

The chain carries TRBV19 and TRBJ2-3, with 9 bases fitting TRBD2. The germline V gene has CDR1 LNHDA and CDR2 SQIVND (reference sequence). V lost 3 bases, J lost 2 bases, and 6 bases stayed unmatched. The CDR3 runs 16 residues. For the CDR3, the DNA is TGTGCCAGTAGTATTACGGGCGGGGGGGACACAGATACGCAGTATTTT. Amino acids: CASSITGGGDTDTQYF.

This chain uses TRBV6-2 or TRBV6-3 with TRBJ1-5; 7 bases match TRBD1. V dropped 0 bases and J dropped 0; count of bases not matched to a gene: 5. Looked up from germline, CDR1 is MNHEY and CDR2 is SVGEGT. This CDR3 region has 17 residues. The CDR3 DNA reads as TGTGCCAGCAGTTACTCCCAGGGGGTAGATAGCAATCAGCCCCAGCATTTT. This sequence encodes CASSYSQGVDSNQPQHF.

As regards this clone: The identical CDR3 is also encoded by other nucleotide sequences in the sample. The chain is built from TRBV19 and TRBJ2-1; a weak D match, TRBD2 (5 bases). Germline values: CDR1 LNHDA, CDR2 SQIVND (reference sequence). The V and J ends lost 1 base and 0 bases respectively, with 7 bases between them. The length of the CDR3 is 15 residues. As DNA, the CDR3 is TGTGCCAGTAGTATAGCGGGGAGCTCCTACAATGAGCAGTTCTTC. It encodes CASSIAGSSYNEQFF.

The rearrangement uses TRBV28 and TRBJ1-5; D unclear. This CDR3 has 13 residues. V shed 3 bases and J shed 0 bases, with 3 bases lying between them. Per the germline V gene, CDR1 is MDHEN and CDR2 is SYDVKM. The CDR3 reads CASSLYSNQPQHF. CDR3 DNA: TGTGCCAGCAGTTTGTATAGCAATCAGCCCCAGCATTTT. Full variable domain (outside the CDR3, taken from reference TRBV28 and TRBJ1-5): DVKVTQSSRYLVKRTGEKVFLECVQDMDHENMFWYRQDPGLGLRLIYFSYDVKMKEKGDIPEGYSVSREKKERFSLILESASTNQTSMYLCASSLYSNQPQHFGDGTRLSIL.

This clone has a handful of counts. J is TRBJ2-3 and V is TRBV5-4; 8 bases map to TRBD1. CDR3 length: 13 amino acids. Trimming at V came to 4 bases and at J to 4 bases, leaving 2 bases not matched to a gene. Germline V lookup: CDR1 SGHNT, CDR2 YYREEE (reference sequence). This CDR3 reads CASSPDRADTQYF. DNA for the CDR3: TGTGCCAGCAGCCCGGACAGGGCAGATACGCAGTATTTT.